This TCR beta chain stems from a study of cytomegalovirus exposure and HLA in healthy donors. Broader study findings: Cytomegalovirus status was reportedly diagnosed by the classifier with high sensitivity and specificity.

Comment on this clone: As yet, its antigen is unknown.

The V end lost 3 bases, the J end lost 3 bases, and 8 bases lay between the germline ends. Germline V lookup: CDR1 ENHRY, CDR2 SYGVKD. This CDR3 is 13 amino acids long. PCR was performed using 60 Vbeta and 13 Jbeta primers. Method: immunoSEQ multiplex PCR; TCRdb's copy keeps in-frame clones and lacks some. This sample has 130,000 or so clones, with 85% to 90% found just once. The gene calls are TRBV10-3 and TRBJ1-2; no reliable D call. Sample: PBMCs. This sequence was found in a woman younger than 45 in good health and CMV-seronegative. The CDR3 DNA is TGTGCCATCAGTGAACAGATTGACTATGGCTACACCTTC. This encodes CAISEQIDYGYTF.